These 22 T cell receptor beta chains came from one sample sequenced in a study of early stage breast cancer tumors. The method was immunoSEQ multiplex PCR; TCRdb's version includes in-frame clones alone and lacks a portion of them. Here the sample spans 25,000 to 30,000 clones, about 80% being singletons. The sample comprised blood. The source is a person between 55 and 69 years old with breast cancer.

The chain has TRBV29-1 and TRBJ2-7; TRBD1 matches at 7 bases. Germline CDR1 and CDR2: SQVTM and ANQGSEA. The V segment lost 7 bases and the J segment 0 bases; nucleotides outside the gene matches: 6. The CDR3 is 13 amino acids. The CDR3: CSASNRGSYEQYF. The CDR3, as DNA: TGCAGCGCCTCCAACAGGGGCTCCTACGAGCAGTACTTC.

V gene TRBV7-8 combines with J gene TRBJ2-3, with TRBD1 identical over 7 bases. Germline CDR1 reads SGHVS; CDR2 reads FQNEAQ. The CDR3 runs 14 residues. Germline trimming cut 4 bases from V and 5 bases from J; bases unmatched to any gene: 6. The CDR3 reads CASSSTGVVDTQYF. The CDR3 bases are TGTGCCAGCAGCTCTACAGGGGTCGTAGATACGCAGTATTTT.

This clone was counted only a few times. V is TRBV28 and J is TRBJ2-1; TRBD2 matches at 12 bases. The CDR3 is made up of 18 amino acids. The germline V gene encodes CDR1 MDHEN and CDR2 SYDVKM. V dropped 5 bases and J dropped 6; count of bases not matched to a gene: 14. Here the CDR3 reads CASSPATSGRFWPNEQFF. CDR3 sequence (DNA): TGTGCCAGCAGTCCGGCAACTAGCGGGAGGTTTTGGCCCAATGAGCAGTTCTTC.

The chain links TRBV4-2 to TRBJ1-1, with TRBD1 as a possible D gene (5 bases). The germline V gene encodes CDR1 LGHNA and CDR2 YNFKEQ. This CDR3 comprises 14 residues. V was clipped by 5 bases and J by 1 base, with 11 bases between them. CDR3 protein: CASSFYTGNTEAFF. CDR3 DNA sequence: TGTGCCAGCAGCTTTTACACAGGGAACACTGAAGCTTTCTTT.

This clone was counted once. The V gene is TRBV19, the J gene TRBJ1-1, with TRBD1 as a possible D gene (6 bases). Germline CDR1 is LNHDA and CDR2 is SQIVND (reference sequence). The CDR3 runs to 15 residues. V lost 1 base, J lost 7 bases, and 16 bases lay in between. This chain's CDR3 is CASSIGSPQQGEAFF. CDR3 DNA: TGTGCCAGTAGTATAGGGTCCCCCCAACAGGGTGAAGCTTTCTTT. Looking up the rest from reference TRBV19 and TRBJ1-1 gives the full variable domain: DGGITQSPKYLFRKEGQNVTLSCEQNLNHDAMYWYRQDPGQGLRLIYYSQIVNDFQKGDIAEGYSVSREKKESFPLTVTSAQKNPTAFYLCASSIGSPQQGEAFFGQGTRLTVV.

The chain uses TRBV19 and TRBJ2-7, with TRBD2 matching over 13 bases. The CDR3 has 14 residues. CDR1 and CDR2 from the germline V gene are LNHDA and SQIVND (reference sequence). With 7 bases clipped from V and 5 bases from J, the junction kept 5 bases outside the gene matches. The CDR3 reads CASMGLAGSDEQYF. In DNA form, the CDR3 reads TGTGCCAGTATGGGACTAGCGGGATCGGACGAGCAGTACTTC.

This chain uses TRBV29-1 with TRBJ2-7, with TRBD1 matching over 8 bases. V trimming: 6 bases; J trimming: 1 base; junction bases outside the gene matches: 17. Per the germline V gene, CDR1 is SQVTM and CDR2 is ANQGSEA. The CDR3 totals 17 residues. For the CDR3, the DNA is TGCAGCGTACGAAGCGACCAGAGGACAGGGCGTTCCTACGAGCAGTACTTC. Its protein product is CSVRSDQRTGRSYEQYF.

The rearrangement uses TRBV7-2 and TRBJ2-2, with 7 bases that match TRBD2. After removal of 3 bases from V and 1 base from J, the junction contained 5 bases not matched to a gene. The germline gives CDR1 SGHTA, CDR2 FQGNSA. The CDR3 covers 16 residues. The DNA of the CDR3 is TGTGCCAGCAGCTTGATGCCTAGCGGGAACACCGGGGAGCTGTTTTTT. It codes for CASSLMPSGNTGELFF.

The chain employs TRBV4-3 and TRBJ1-4, with 9 positions matching TRBD1. The V and J ends lost 0 bases and 7 bases, in that order; junction bases with no gene match: 6. CDR1 and CDR2 from the germline V gene are LGHNA and YSLEER. The CDR3 has 16 amino acids. In DNA, the CDR3 is TGCGCCAGCAGCCAAGATCATGGGACAGGGCGTGAAAAACTGTTTTTT. Translated, it gives CASSQDHGTGREKLFF.

The chain is built from TRBV5-6 and TRBJ2-7; TRBD1 matches at 7 bases. Trimming cost V 6 bases and J 6 bases; bases outside gene matches: 6. This CDR3 is built from 12 residues. Per the germline V gene, CDR1 is SGHDT and CDR2 is YYEEEE. CDR3 bases: TGTGCCAGCACCGTAACAGGGGTCGAGCAGTACTTC. This sequence encodes CASTVTGVEQYF.

The chain combines TRBV7-2 with TRBJ2-3; 10 bases align to TRBD1. The CDR3 consists of 17 residues. With V trimmed by 6 bases and J by 1 base, 10 bases remained unmatched. Germline lookup yields CDR1 SGHTA and CDR2 FQGNSA. CDR3 nucleotide sequence: TGTGCCAGCAGATCCCGGACCGGGACAGGGGGCACAGATACGCAGTATTTT. Amino acids: CASRSRTGTGGTDTQYF.

In its sample, this clone was seen a few times. The chain is built from TRBV10-3 and TRBJ1-1, with D unclear. Germline CDR1 reads ENHRY; CDR2 reads SYGVKD. The CDR3 consists of 12 residues. V lost 10 bases to trimming and J lost 3 bases, with 12 bases between them. The CDR3 region has the DNA TGTGCCACTAGGAAAGGAGACACTGAAGCTTTCTTT. Its protein is CATRKGDTEAFF.

V usage is TRBV6-5 and J usage is TRBJ2-7, with no clear D. Looked up from germline, CDR1 is MNHEY and CDR2 is SVGAGI. This CDR3 is built from 15 residues. V dropped 0 bases and J dropped 3 bases, with 12 bases sitting between them. The CDR3 DNA reads TGTGCCAGCAGTTACTCGAAACAGATAAACTACGAGCAGTACTTC. This sequence encodes CASSYSKQINYEQYF.

The J gene is TRBJ2-7, the V gene TRBV7-8; 11 bases align to TRBD1. The CDR3 runs 17 residues. Germline V CDR1 and CDR2: SGHVS, FQNEAQ. Trimming at V came to 5 bases and at J to 7 bases, leaving 16 bases not matched to a gene. The DNA for the CDR3 is TGTGCCAGCAGCCAGGGGGGCCCGTGGGACAGGGGGTGGGAGCAGTACTTC. The encoded protein is CASSQGGPWDRGWEQYF.

Within the sample, this clone is medium-sized. The rearrangement uses TRBV27 and TRBJ1-2; the D gene is possibly TRBD1 (5 bases). From germline, CDR1 is MNHEY and CDR2 SMNVEV (reference sequence). The CDR3 covers 13 residues. V was clipped by 9 bases and J by 6 bases, with 17 bases between them. The CDR3 DNA follows: TGTGCCAGTAAAATCCCAGGGAGGGATGGCTACACCTTC. It is translated as CASKIPGRDGYTF.

The chain couples TRBV18 to TRBJ1-1; D perhaps matches TRBD1 (5 bases). CDR3 size: 11 residues. Germline assignment: CDR1 KGHSH and CDR2 LQKENI. V shed 6 bases and J shed 8 bases, with 10 bases lying between them. In DNA form, the CDR3 reads TGTGCCAGCTCCTATGACAGCGAAGCTTTCTTT. This encodes CASSYDSEAFF.

The chain couples TRBV29-1 to TRBJ2-5; 8 bases line up with TRBD2. The J segment lost 1 base and the V segment lost 3 bases, leaving 4 bases of the junction unmatched. This CDR3 has 14 residues. The germline CDR1 and CDR2 sequences are SQVTM and ANQGSEA. The CDR3 is CSVDGGRTQETQYF. CDR3 bases: TGCAGCGTTGACGGCGGGAGGACCCAAGAGACCCAGTACTTC.

The chain combines TRBV27 with TRBJ1-1; 8 nucleotides line up with TRBD1. This CDR3 region has 12 residues. With 5 bases clipped from V and 11 bases from J, the junction kept 7 bases outside the gene matches. The germline CDR1 and CDR2 sequences are MNHEY and SMNVEV (reference sequence). CDR3 sequence (DNA): TGTGCCAGCAGTCCATACAGGGGGAACGCTTTCTTT. Translated: CASSPYRGNAFF.

This chain links TRBV4-1 with TRBJ2-7; tentatively, D is TRBD1 (5 bases). CDR3 length equals 14 residues. The V and J ends lost 4 bases and 0 bases respectively, with 10 bases between them. CDR1 and CDR2 (germline): MGHRA, YSYEKL. For the CDR3, the DNA is TGCGCCAGCAGCCTCGACAGAAACTCCTACGAGCAGTACTTC. Translation gives CASSLDRNSYEQYF.

The chain is built from TRBV7-2 and TRBJ1-1; D might be TRBD1 (5 bases). Germline CDR1 SGHTA, CDR2 FQGNSA. V gave up 3 bases and J gave up 6 bases, with 17 bases separating them. This CDR3 is 15 amino acids long. As DNA, the CDR3 is TGTGCCAGCAGCTTTATAACCCATCAGGGCCCTGAAGCTTTCTTT. The encoded protein is CASSFITHQGPEAFF.

The V gene is TRBV6-6, the J gene TRBJ2-7, with 7 bases lining up with TRBD1. The V and J ends lost 5 bases and 4 bases, in that order; junction bases with no gene match: 2. The CDR3 is 12 residues long. Germline V gene sequence: CDR1 MNHNY, CDR2 SVGAGI (reference sequence). The CDR3 DNA is TGTGCCAGCAGTGGGACAGCTTACGAGCAGTACTTC. It encodes CASSGTAYEQYF.

The chain has TRBV7-9 and TRBJ1-1, with D tentatively TRBD1 (6 bases). The CDR3 has 14 amino acids. V dropped 5 bases and J dropped 3 bases, with 13 bases sitting between them. CDR1 is SEHNR, CDR2 FQNEAQ, per germline (reference sequence). The CDR3 DNA reads as TGTGCCAGCAGCCCAACGAACAGGGACACTGAAGCTTTCTTT. Translation: CASSPTNRDTEAFF.